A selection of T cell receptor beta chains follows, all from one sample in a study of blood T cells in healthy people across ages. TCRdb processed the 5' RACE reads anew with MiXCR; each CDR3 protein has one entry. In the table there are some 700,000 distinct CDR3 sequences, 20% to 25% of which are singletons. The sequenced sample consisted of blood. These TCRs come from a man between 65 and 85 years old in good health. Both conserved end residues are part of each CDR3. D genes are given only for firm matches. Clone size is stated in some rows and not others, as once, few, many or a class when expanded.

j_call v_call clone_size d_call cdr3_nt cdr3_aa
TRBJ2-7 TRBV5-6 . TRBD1 TGTGCCAGCAGAAAGACAGGGGAAGGCGAGCAGTACTTC CASRKTGEGEQYF
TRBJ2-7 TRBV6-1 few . TGTGCCAGCAGTGAAGCAGTGACAGTTTCCTACGAGCAGTACTTC CASSEAVTVSYEQYF
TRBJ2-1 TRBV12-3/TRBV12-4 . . TGTGCCAGCGCCCAGGGATCCTACAATGAGCAGTTCTTC CASAQGSYNEQFF
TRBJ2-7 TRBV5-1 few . TGCGCCAGCAGCTTGGGGCAGCTTCATACTTCCTACGAGCAGTACTTC CASSLGQLHTSYEQYF
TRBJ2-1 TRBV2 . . TGTGCCAGCAGTGAACTAGTCAGTCCGAATGAGCAGTTCTTC CASSELVSPNEQFF
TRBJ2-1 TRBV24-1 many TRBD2 TGTGCCACCAGTGATTCCTTCCTCGCGGGGGCCTACAATGAGCAGTTCTTC CATSDSFLAGAYNEQFF
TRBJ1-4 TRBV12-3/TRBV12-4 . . TGTGCCAGCAGTGGCCCCAGTCAGGGTGAAAAACTGTTTTTT CASSGPSQGEKLFF
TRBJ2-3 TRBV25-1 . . TGTGCCAGCCGCTGGGGGAGCACAGATACGCAGTATTTT CASRWGSTDTQYF
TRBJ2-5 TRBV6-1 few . TGTGCCAGCAGTATTGGACAGAAAGAGACCCAGTACTTC CASSIGQKETQYF
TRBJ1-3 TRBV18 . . TGTGCCAGCTCAGGTACCGGAAACACCATATATTTT CASSGTGNTIYF
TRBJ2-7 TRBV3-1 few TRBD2 TGTGCCAGCAGCCACCCACTAGCGTCGGCCTACGAGCAGTACTTC CASSHPLASAYEQYF
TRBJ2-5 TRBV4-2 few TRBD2 TGTGCCAGCAGCCGAGGGAGGGGCAGTCAAGAGACCCAGTACTTC CASSRGRGSQETQYF
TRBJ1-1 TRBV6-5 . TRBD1 TGTGCCAGCAAATCCGGGACAGGTGAAGCTTTCTTT CASKSGTGEAFF
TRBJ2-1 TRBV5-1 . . TGCGCCAGCAGCCCGGCACTTGCGTCCTCCTACAATGAGCAGTTCTTC CASSPALASSYNEQFF
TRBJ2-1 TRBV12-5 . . TGTGCTAGTGGTTTGCCTCCCGGGCCGAATGAGCAGTTCTTC CASGLPPGPNEQFF
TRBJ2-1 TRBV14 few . TGTGCCAGCAGCCAAGCAGGCAGACTACGAAACAATGAGCAGTTCTTC CASSQAGRLRNNEQFF
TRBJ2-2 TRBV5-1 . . TGCGCCAGCAGAAAATGGGAAGCGAACACCGGGGAGCTGTTTTTT CASRKWEANTGELFF
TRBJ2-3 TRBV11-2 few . TGTGCCAGCAGGGGGGGGCTAGTGCCCTCAGATACGCAGTATTTT CASRGGLVPSDTQYF
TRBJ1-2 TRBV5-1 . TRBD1 TGCGCCAGCAGCTCATCGACAGGGGGCAACGTCTTCTATGGCTACACCTTC CASSSSTGGNVFYGYTF
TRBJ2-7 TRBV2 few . TGTGCCAGCAGTGATTGGTTAGTCGAGCAGTACTTC CASSDWLVEQYF
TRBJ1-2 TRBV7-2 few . TGTGCCAGCAGCTTTGAGACACCTTATGGCTACACCTTC CASSFETPYGYTF
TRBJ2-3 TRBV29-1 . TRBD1 TGCAGCGTTGACCGATCGGGACAGGGGGTAGGCACAGATACGCAGTATTTT CSVDRSGQGVGTDTQYF
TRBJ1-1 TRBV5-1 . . TGCGCCAGCAGCTTGGACCGGATCACTGAAGCTTTCTTT CASSLDRITEAFF
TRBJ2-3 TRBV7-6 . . TGTGCCAGCAGCTTAGGTGCTAGCCTGAAGGCAGATACGCAGTATTTT CASSLGASLKADTQYF
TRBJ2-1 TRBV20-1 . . TGCAGTGCTCACCGGGACCCAGGGGGGAATGAGCAGTTCTTC CSAHRDPGGNEQFF
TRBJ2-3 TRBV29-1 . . TGCAGCGTTTTCGGCTTGGCGGGCGATACGCAGTATTTT CSVFGLAGDTQYF
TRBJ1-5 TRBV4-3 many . TGCGCCAGCAGCCTTGGGGGGCCAGGGCAAAGCAATCAGCCCCAGCATTTT CASSLGGPGQSNQPQHF
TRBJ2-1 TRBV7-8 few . TGTGCCAGCAGCGCGGATGAGCAGTTCTTC CASSADEQFF
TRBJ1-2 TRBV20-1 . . TGCAGTGCTAGAGTCCGCCGACACAGGGATGGCTACACCTTC CSARVRRHRDGYTF
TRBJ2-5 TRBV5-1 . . TGCGCCAGCGCCTTGGGTGGCTCGCTAGAGCAGTACTTC CASALGGSLEQYF
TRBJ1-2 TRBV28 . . TGTGCCAGCAGTTCCCCTGCAGCGGCCTATGGCTACACCTTC CASSSPAAAYGYTF
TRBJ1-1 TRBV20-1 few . TGCAGTGCTAGAGTAGAACTCCTGAACACTGAAGCTTTCTTT CSARVELLNTEAFF
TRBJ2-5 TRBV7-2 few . TGTGCCAGCAGCCCCTGGGGGGCGATAGAGACCCAGTACTTC CASSPWGAIETQYF
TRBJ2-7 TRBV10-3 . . TGTGCCATCAGTGAGCCGGACTCCCGGGGCTACGAGCAGTACTTC CAISEPDSRGYEQYF
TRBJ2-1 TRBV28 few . TGTGCCGGCACCGAAGCTGGGACGGGCATGAATGAGCAGTTCTTC CAGTEAGTGMNEQFF
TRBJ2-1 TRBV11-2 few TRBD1 TGTGCCAGCAGCTCACGGTGGACAGGGGGTAATAGCGATGAGCAGTTCTTC CASSSRWTGGNSDEQFF
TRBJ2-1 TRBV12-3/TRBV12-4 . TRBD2 TGTGCCAGCAGTTTGTGGAGCGGGAGGGCCAATGTGCAGTTCTTC CASSLWSGRANVQFF